This TCR beta chain was identified during a study of control samples from healthy donors and cancer patients. Repertoires were generated with immunoSEQ multiplex PCR, while TCRdb's copy carries only in-frame clones and drops some. The data contain about 100,000 clones, about 90% of them singletons. CDR1 is GTSNPN, CDR2 SVGIG, per germline (reference sequence). This CDR3 has 13 residues. Trimming pared 1 base from V and 2 bases from J, leaving 9 bases between. Sequenced sample: blood. The chain has TRBV30 and TRBJ2-7; D may correspond to TRBD1 or TRBD2 (5 bases each). This sequence was found in a woman aged 50 to 60 in good health. CDR3: CAWSAQGPYEQYF. The CDR3 DNA follows: TGTGCCTGGAGTGCTCAGGGACCCTACGAGCAGTACTTC.